The next 5 T cell receptor beta chains were all read from a single sample in a study of shared clonotypes between healthy human individuals. Sequenced by immunoSEQ multiplex PCR; TCRdb stores in-frame clones only, minus some. The sample consists of hundreds of thousands of clones, around 78% of them appearing once. The source material was PBMCs. The receptor set was obtained from a woman aged 40 to 50 in good health. Some clones in this sample may be carry-over from other donors' samples.

This chain's CDR3 is CASSPSGSRRGTGELFF. The CDR3 coding sequence is TGTGCCAGCTCTCCCAGCGGGAGCCGTCGGGGCACCGGGGAGCTGTTTTTT. The V call is TRBV18, the J call TRBJ2-2, with 8 bases lining up with TRBD2. Germline V gene lookup returns CDR1 KGHSH and CDR2 LQKENI. The CDR3 spans 17 residues. The trim removed 6 bases at V and 4 bases at J, leaving 13 bases unmatched.

The V and J genes are TRBV19 and TRBJ2-2, with D uncertain. The germline V gene encodes CDR1 LNHDA and CDR2 SQIVND (reference sequence). Between the trimmed V and J ends, which lost 3 bases and 6 bases, there was a span of 17 bases. This CDR3 region has 16 residues. The CDR3 nucleotides read TGTGCCAGTAGTATCTCGCATGGTTGGGAAGCCGGGGAGCTGTTTTTT. It translates to CASSISHGWEAGELFF.

The chain carries TRBV7-2 and TRBJ1-2; D is possibly TRBD1 (5 bases). V gave up 0 bases and J gave up 4 bases, with 12 bases separating them. The CDR3 extends over 15 amino acids. Germline V gene sequence: CDR1 SGHTA, CDR2 FQGNSA. Here the CDR3 reads CASSLAAGQGYGYTF. The DNA of the CDR3 is TGTGCCAGCAGCTTAGCGGCGGGGCAGGGCTATGGCTACACCTTC.

This chain uses TRBV27 with TRBJ2-2; TRBD2 matches 8 bases. The CDR3 has 15 residues. CDR1 is MNHEY, CDR2 SMNVEV, per germline (reference sequence). The ends lost 6 bases at V and 5 bases at J; junction bases unmatched: 8. The CDR3 DNA reads as TGTGCCAGCAGCTACTTAGGCGGGAGGACCGGGGAGCTGTTTTTT. Translated, it gives CASSYLGGRTGELFF.

The chain combines TRBV14 with TRBJ1-5; possibly TRBD1 for D (6 bases). V was pared by 4 bases and J by 8 bases, with 12 bases between. This CDR3 has 13 residues. The germline V gene encodes CDR1 SGHDN and CDR2 FVKESK. In nucleotides, the CDR3 is TGTGCCAGCAGCCGCAGGGGTTGGAAGCCCCAGCATTTT. Its protein is CASSRRGWKPQHF.